This T cell receptor beta chain was captured by sequencing in a study of shared clonotypes between healthy human individuals. Details on this clone: The antigen remains undetermined.

The V gene's germline CDR1 is SGHNT and CDR2 YYREEE (reference sequence). Unmatched junction bases numbered 14, after V lost 4 bases and J lost 5 bases. The CDR3 loop spans 17 amino acids. Points from the study as a whole: Shared clonotypes: about 4.6% naive CD4, around 3.4% naive CD8, about 2.5% memory CD4, 0.4% to 0.45% memory CD8. Depth was large, yet rarefaction showed that sorted-subset sequencing was incomplete.

In the authors' workflow: ImmunoSEQ sequences covered only the junction and lacked quality scores; filtering therefore differed. Libraries were prepared by immunoSEQ multiplex PCR; TCRdb keeps only in-frame clonotypes and omits some of them. V and J calls and clone size come straight from that table; D and trimming were deduced from the DNA. The data show some 2.4 million clones, over 85% seen once. The sample taken for sequencing was naive CD4+ T cells from PBMCs. Indicated subset: CD45RA+ positively selected. The chain couples TRBV5-4 to TRBJ2-5, with TRBD1 matching over 10 bases. The receptor comes from a man between 18 and 29 years old in good health. Some clones in this sample may be carry-over from other donors' samples. The CDR3 DNA reads as TGTGCCAGCAGCACGGGACAGGGGTCCCCCAAAGGGGAGACCCAGTACTTC. It yields the protein CASSTGQGSPKGETQYF. The variable domain in full, completed from reference TRBV5-4 and TRBJ2-5, reads ETGVTQSPTHLIKTRGQQVTLRCSSQSGHNTVSWYQQALGQGPQFIFQYYREEENGRGNFPPRFSGLQFPNYSSELNVNALELDDSALYLCASSTGQGSPKGETQYFGPGTRLLVL.